This TCR beta chain was found in a study of cytotoxic CD8 clonotypes in ibrutinib-treated CLL. Background on the study: Complete response was seen in 2 patients and partial in 24; approximately 12 progressed and 14 stayed remitted after a median approximately 70 months. Study-wide results and limits: Treatment saw public clonotypes, which were uncommon, either contract or stay stable.

Clones were read by immunoSEQ multiplex PCR, and TCRdb kept only the in-frame ones, dropping some. Of about 50,000 clones in the sample, over 60% are singletons; the top ten hold roughly 45%. The germline V and J ends were trimmed by 2 bases and 6 bases, with 11 bases remaining between them. CDR3 size: 14 residues. Per germline, CDR1 MDHEN and CDR2 SYDVKM. In the case of this clone: The target antigen is unknown.

This receptor was taken from a human donor with chronic lymphocytic leukemia. V usage is TRBV28 and J usage is TRBJ1-5, with D perhaps matching TRBD1 (5 bases). The specimen was PBMCs, collected after 12 months of ibrutinib treatment. DNA of the CDR3: TGTGCCAGCAGTTTAGCCGGGGGAGCTCAGCCCCAGCATTTT. It yields the protein CASSLAGGAQPQHF. Variable domain in full (rest from reference TRBV28 and TRBJ1-5): DVKVTQSSRYLVKRTGEKVFLECVQDMDHENMFWYRQDPGLGLRLIYFSYDVKMKEKGDIPEGYSVSREKKERFSLILESASTNQTSMYLCASSLAGGAQPQHFGDGTRLSIL.